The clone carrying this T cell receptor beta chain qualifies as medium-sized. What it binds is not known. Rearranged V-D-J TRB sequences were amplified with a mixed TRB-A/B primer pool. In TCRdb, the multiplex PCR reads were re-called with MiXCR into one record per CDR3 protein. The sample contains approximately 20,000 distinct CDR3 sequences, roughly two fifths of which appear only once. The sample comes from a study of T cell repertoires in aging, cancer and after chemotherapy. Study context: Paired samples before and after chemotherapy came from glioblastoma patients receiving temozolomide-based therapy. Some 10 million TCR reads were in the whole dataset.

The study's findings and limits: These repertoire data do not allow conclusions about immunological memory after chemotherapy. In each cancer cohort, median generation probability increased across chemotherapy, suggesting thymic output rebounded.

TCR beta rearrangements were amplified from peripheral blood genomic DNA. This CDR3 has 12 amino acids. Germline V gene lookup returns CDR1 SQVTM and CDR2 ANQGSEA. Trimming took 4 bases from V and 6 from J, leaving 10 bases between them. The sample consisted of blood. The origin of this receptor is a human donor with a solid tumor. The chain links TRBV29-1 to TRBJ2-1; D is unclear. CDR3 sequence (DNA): TGCAGCGTTGGAAAGGGTGGCAATGAGCAGTTCTTC. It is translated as CSVGKGGNEQFF.